These T cell receptor beta chains were read from a single sample in a study of blood T cells in healthy people across ages. TCRdb processed the 5' RACE reads anew with MiXCR; each CDR3 protein has one entry. Of over 1,200,000 distinct CDR3 sequences in the sample, 59% were seen once. Sequenced: blood. Every receptor here comes from a man aged 18 to 29 in good health. Each CDR3 is given with its conserved first and last residue. The order of the fields is J gene, CDR3 length, V gene, CDR3 protein.

J gene: TRBJ2-1
CDR3 length: 11
V gene: TRBV20-1
CDR3 protein: CSGSSYNEQFF

J gene: -
CDR3 length: 13
V gene: TRBV29-1
CDR3 protein: CSVGKAGENIQYF

J gene: TRBJ2-4
CDR3 length: 11
V gene: TRBV7-9
CDR3 protein: CASSTGPPQYF

J gene: TRBJ2-1
CDR3 length: 16
V gene: TRBV24-1
CDR3 protein: CATSDLGGDTYNEQFF

J gene: TRBJ2-7
CDR3 length: 16
V gene: TRBV28
CDR3 protein: CASSFSSAGGSYEQYF

J gene: TRBJ2-1
CDR3 length: 14
V gene: TRBV7-2
CDR3 protein: CASSLAGGSHEQFF

J gene: TRBJ2-3
CDR3 length: 13
V gene: TRBV10-3
CDR3 protein: CAIPPGATDTQYF

J gene: TRBJ2-3
CDR3 length: 14
V gene: TRBV12-3/TRBV12-4
CDR3 protein: CASDNRDYTDTQYF

J gene: TRBJ1-2
CDR3 length: 17
V gene: TRBV21-1
CDR3 protein: CASSEYVQDGSGPGYTF

J gene: TRBJ2-1
CDR3 length: 14
V gene: TRBV29-1
CDR3 protein: CSVIAAGGTGEQFF

J gene: TRBJ2-1
CDR3 length: 15
V gene: TRBV5-1
CDR3 protein: CASSLADAGGYEQFF

J gene: TRBJ1-1
CDR3 length: 13
V gene: TRBV29-1
CDR3 protein: CSVEDNPGGEAFF

J gene: TRBJ2-1
CDR3 length: 14
V gene: TRBV20-1
CDR3 protein: CSASTREDYNEQFF

J gene: TRBJ1-4
CDR3 length: 18
V gene: TRBV4-1
CDR3 protein: CASSQSQGAKATNEKLFF

J gene: TRBJ2-5
CDR3 length: 16
V gene: TRBV2
CDR3 protein: CAILGLAGEEGETQYF

J gene: TRBJ2-1
CDR3 length: 17
V gene: TRBV7-9
CDR3 protein: CACSLVTSGTYYNEQFF

J gene: TRBJ2-3
CDR3 length: 16
V gene: TRBV7-2
CDR3 protein: CASSIVADTSTDTQYF

J gene: TRBJ2-1
CDR3 length: 12
V gene: TRBV12-3/TRBV12-4
CDR3 protein: CASSFPGNEQFF

J gene: TRBJ1-2
CDR3 length: 11
V gene: TRBV12-5
CDR3 protein: CASGLVDGYTF

J gene: TRBJ1-2
CDR3 length: 14
V gene: TRBV4-3
CDR3 protein: CASSEEMDMRGYTF

J gene: TRBJ2-4
CDR3 length: 13
V gene: TRBV19
CDR3 protein: CASSIASRDIQYF

J gene: TRBJ2-7
CDR3 length: 14
V gene: TRBV15
CDR3 protein: CATSRRTSIYEQYF

J gene: TRBJ1-5
CDR3 length: 13
V gene: TRBV2
CDR3 protein: CASSVEGNQPQHF

J gene: TRBJ1-2
CDR3 length: 16
V gene: TRBV2
CDR3 protein: CASSESLDRENYGYTF

J gene: TRBJ2-1
CDR3 length: 16
V gene: TRBV24-1
CDR3 protein: CATSDSGRGGGNEQFF

J gene: TRBJ2-3
CDR3 length: 15
V gene: TRBV7-2
CDR3 protein: CASSVSGRAGNTQYF

J gene: -
CDR3 length: 17
V gene: TRBV11-2
CDR3 protein: CASSSRAAGWFWNEQYF

J gene: TRBJ1-1
CDR3 length: 14
V gene: TRBV9
CDR3 protein: CASSVAGLGTEAFF

J gene: TRBJ1-2
CDR3 length: 13
V gene: TRBV11-2
CDR3 protein: CASSLAHIDGYTF

J gene: TRBJ2-1
CDR3 length: 13
V gene: TRBV20-1
CDR3 protein: CSARDREENEQFF

J gene: TRBJ1-5
CDR3 length: 16
V gene: TRBV5-1
CDR3 protein: CASSLEPNGLNQPQHF

J gene: TRBJ2-1
CDR3 length: 19
V gene: TRBV4-2
CDR3 protein: CASSQTYQTSGRPPNEQFF

J gene: TRBJ2-3
CDR3 length: 16
V gene: TRBV12-3/TRBV12-4
CDR3 protein: CASSLLSRVGADTQYF

J gene: TRBJ1-1
CDR3 length: 14
V gene: TRBV12-3/TRBV12-4
CDR3 protein: CASSDQILNTEAFF

J gene: TRBJ2-3
CDR3 length: 12
V gene: TRBV5-1
CDR3 protein: CASNIQGDTQYF

J gene: TRBJ2-7
CDR3 length: 15
V gene: TRBV4-2
CDR3 protein: CASSQDFLESYEQYF

J gene: TRBJ2-3
CDR3 length: 15
V gene: TRBV9
CDR3 protein: CASSVVHSSTDTQYF

J gene: TRBJ1-4
CDR3 length: 15
V gene: TRBV10-3
CDR3 protein: CAISSTGPTNEKLFF

J gene: TRBJ2-1
CDR3 length: 12
V gene: TRBV18
CDR3 protein: CASSEVTNEQFF

J gene: TRBJ2-3
CDR3 length: 16
V gene: TRBV6-5
CDR3 protein: CASSYSIPGFTDTQYF

J gene: TRBJ2-2
CDR3 length: 16
V gene: TRBV4-1
CDR3 protein: CASSQVEVGDTGELFF

J gene: TRBJ2-3
CDR3 length: 15
V gene: TRBV2
CDR3 protein: CADQPASGRMNTQYF

J gene: TRBJ2-7
CDR3 length: 15
V gene: TRBV20-1
CDR3 protein: CSAPSRGSSSYEQYF

J gene: TRBJ2-2
CDR3 length: 13
V gene: TRBV29-1
CDR3 protein: CSAGPWNTGELFF

J gene: TRBJ1-1
CDR3 length: 15
V gene: TRBV5-1
CDR3 protein: CASSPERTVNTEAFF

J gene: TRBJ2-1
CDR3 length: 16
V gene: TRBV11-2
CDR3 protein: CASSSLAGGSYNEQFF

J gene: TRBJ1-2
CDR3 length: 17
V gene: TRBV3-1
CDR3 protein: CASSQDRTASLNYGYTF